This is a list of T cell receptor beta chains from one sample in a study of blood T cell repertoires in COVID-19. Generated by immunoSEQ multiplex PCR, the TCRdb table keeps only in-frame clones and is missing some. The table lists 390,000 or so clones, 89% of them singletons. The sample taken for sequencing was peripheral blood. Receptor source: a woman in her twenties or thirties with COVID-19, enrolled during active disease. Both conserved end residues are part of each CDR3. The D gene is left open where the match is weak. Clone size is stated in some rows and not others, as once, few, many or a class when expanded.

j_gene,d_gene,v_gene,abundance,CDR3aa,CDR3nt
TRBJ2-3,TRBD1,TRBV2,-,CASTRDRGSDTQYF,TGTGCCAGCACCCGGGACAGGGGATCTGATACGCAGTATTTT
TRBJ1-2,TRBD1,TRBV5-8,-,CASSPWTGATF,TGTGCCAGCAGCCCATGGACAGGCGCGACCTTC
TRBJ1-4,TRBD1,TRBV11-3,-,CASSDRANEKLFF,TGTGCCAGCAGTGACAGGGCTAATGAAAAACTGTTTTTT
TRBJ2-1,-,TRBV25-1,-,CASSDSLAPYNEQFF,TGTGCCAGCAGTGATTCACTAGCTCCCTACAATGAGCAGTTCTTC
TRBJ2-1,-,TRBV4-1,-,CASSPPRGSYNEQFF,TGCGCCAGCAGCCCCCCCCGGGGCTCCTACAATGAGCAGTTCTTC
TRBJ1-5,-,TRBV2,-,CASRQDYQPQHF,TGTGCCAGCAGACAGGATTATCAGCCCCAGCATTTT
TRBJ2-1,TRBD2,TRBV6-5,-,CASILLAGYNEQFF,TGTGCCAGCATCCTTCTAGCGGGGTACAATGAGCAGTTCTTC
TRBJ2-3,-,TRBV11-3,-,CASTSIWGLNTDTQYF,TGTGCCAGCACCTCAATTTGGGGACTCAACACAGATACGCAGTATTTT
TRBJ2-1,TRBD1,TRBV27,-,CASSRGTGVAYNEQFF,TGTGCCAGCAGTCGCGGGACAGGGGTCGCCTACAATGAGCAGTTCTTC
TRBJ2-1,TRBD2,TRBV3-1/TRBV3-2,once,CASSQASGTPDEQFF,TGTGCCAGCAGCCAAGCTAGCGGGACCCCAGATGAGCAGTTCTTC
TRBJ1-2,-,TRBV13,once,CASSLENREGYTF,TGTGCCAGCAGCTTAGAGAACAGGGAAGGCTACACCTTC
TRBJ2-2,-,TRBV6-5,-,CASITGLNTGELFF,TGTGCCAGCATAACGGGACTTAACACCGGGGAGCTGTTTTTT
TRBJ1-2,-,TRBV7-8,-,CASSLESGYGYTF,TGTGCCAGCAGCTTGGAGTCGGGCTATGGCTACACCTTC
TRBJ1-5,-,TRBV3-1/TRBV3-2,-,CASSPVGVSNQPQHF,TGTGCCAGCAGCCCGGTCGGAGTAAGCAATCAGCCCCAGCATTTT
TRBJ1-1,-,TRBV10-3,-,CAISPGGTEAFF,TGTGCCATCAGTCCCGGGGGCACTGAAGCTTTCTTT
TRBJ1-4,-,TRBV2,-,CASTKTGQLNEKLFF,TGTGCCAGCACTAAGACAGGCCAACTTAATGAAAAACTGTTTTTT
TRBJ2-3,TRBD1,TRBV9,-,CASSTGQGESTDTQYF,TGTGCCAGCAGCACGGGGCAGGGGGAAAGCACAGATACGCAGTATTTT
TRBJ1-2,-,TRBV7-9,once,CASSLGQGNYGYTF,TGTGCCAGCAGCTTAGGTCAGGGAAACTATGGCTACACCTTC